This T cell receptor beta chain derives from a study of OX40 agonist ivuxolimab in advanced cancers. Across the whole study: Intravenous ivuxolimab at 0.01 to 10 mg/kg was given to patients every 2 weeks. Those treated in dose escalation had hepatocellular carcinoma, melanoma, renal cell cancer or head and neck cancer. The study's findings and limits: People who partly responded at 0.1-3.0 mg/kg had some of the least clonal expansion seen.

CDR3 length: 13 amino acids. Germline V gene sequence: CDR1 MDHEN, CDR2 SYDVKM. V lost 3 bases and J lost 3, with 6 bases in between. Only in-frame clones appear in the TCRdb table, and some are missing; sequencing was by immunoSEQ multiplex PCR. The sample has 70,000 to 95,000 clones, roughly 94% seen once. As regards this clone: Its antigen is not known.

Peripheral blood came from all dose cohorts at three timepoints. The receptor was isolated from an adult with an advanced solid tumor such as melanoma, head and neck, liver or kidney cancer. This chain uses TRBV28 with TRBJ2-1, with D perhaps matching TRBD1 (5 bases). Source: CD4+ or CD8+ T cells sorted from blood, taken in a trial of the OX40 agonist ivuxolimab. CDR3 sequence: CASSFTGYNEQFF. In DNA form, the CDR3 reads TGTGCCAGCAGTTTTACAGGCTACAATGAGCAGTTCTTC.